Below, 9 T cell receptor beta chains from the same sample are listed, as sequenced in a study of blood T cell repertoires in COVID-19. The method was immunoSEQ multiplex PCR; TCRdb's version includes in-frame clones alone and lacks a portion of them. The sample has around 320,000 clones, roughly 86% seen once. Sequenced: peripheral blood. Every receptor here comes from a woman in her twenties or thirties with COVID-19, enrolled during active disease.

The chain links TRBV11-2 to TRBJ2-5; perhaps TRBD2 as D (7 bases). CDR1 SGHAT and CDR2 FQNNGV come from the germline V gene. Trimming stripped 6 bases from V and 5 bases from J, with 13 bases between. The CDR3 is 13 amino acids. For the CDR3, the DNA is TGTGCCAGCAGTTTCGGGGGGCGGGAGACCCAGTACTTC. Translated, it gives CASSFGGRETQYF.

This rearrangement joins TRBV3-1 (or the pseudogene TRBV3-2) to TRBJ2-1; tentatively, D is TRBD1 (5 bases). V was trimmed by 4 bases and J by 9 bases, leaving 10 bases between them. Germline values: CDR1 LGHDT, CDR2 YNNKEL (reference sequence). The CDR3 is 12 residues long. This CDR3 reads CASSRGQGEQFF. The CDR3 DNA is TGTGCCAGCAGCCGTGGTCAGGGTGAGCAGTTCTTC.

This sequence joins TRBV7-9 and TRBJ1-2; 8 bases line up with TRBD1. V lost 5 bases, J lost 8 bases, and 13 bases stayed unmatched. CDR1 and CDR2 (germline): SEHNR, FQNEAQ (reference sequence). The length of the CDR3 is 15 residues. The CDR3 DNA sequence: TGTGCCAGCAGCACGACAGGGGTTGGTGATACGGGCTACACCTTC. Protein: CASSTTGVGDTGYTF.

A single count supports this clone. The V call is TRBV11-2, the J call TRBJ1-1; TRBD1 is a possible D gene (6 bases). V shed 2 bases and J shed 3 bases, with 16 bases lying between them. CDR1 and CDR2 (germline): SGHAT, FQNNGV. The CDR3 contains 16 residues. The CDR3 here is CASSLRPGQTDTEAFF. The CDR3 DNA sequence: TGTGCCAGCAGCTTAAGACCCGGACAGACCGACACTGAAGCTTTCTTT.

The chain links TRBV10-1 to TRBJ2-2; tentative D call: TRBD2 (5 bases). Germline CDR1 reads WNHNN; CDR2 reads SYGVQD (reference sequence). V was cut by 8 bases and J by 0 bases, with 13 bases left in between. There are 15 residues in the CDR3. The CDR3 nucleotides are TGCGCCAGCGGGAATAGCGCTTCGAACACCGGGGAGCTGTTTTTT. Protein: CASGNSASNTGELFF.

The V and J genes are TRBV30 and TRBJ1-3, with D possibly TRBD1 on 6 matching bases. Germline CDR1 GTSNPN, CDR2 SVGIG (reference sequence). The germline V and J ends were trimmed by 3 bases and 3 bases, with 15 bases remaining between them. The CDR3 sequence is 15 residues long. CDR3 in amino acids: CAWRGGGAGGNTIYF. The DNA of the CDR3 is TGTGCCTGGAGAGGTGGGGGGGCCGGTGGAAACACCATATATTTT.

The V gene is TRBV7-9, the J gene TRBJ2-7, with 7 bases that match TRBD2. J gave up 1 base and V 0 bases, and 3 bases lay outside the gene matches. The CDR3 runs to 15 residues. CDR1 is SEHNR, CDR2 FQNEAQ, per germline (reference sequence). This CDR3 reads CASSLAAGVSYEQYF. CDR3 bases: TGTGCCAGCAGCTTAGCGGCGGGAGTTTCCTACGAGCAGTACTTC.

The chain joins TRBV6-4 to TRBJ2-1, with 11 bases aligning to TRBD2. Germline V gene sequence: CDR1 MRHNA, CDR2 SNTAGT. The trim removed 5 bases at V and 1 base at J, leaving 4 bases unmatched. CDR3 length: 16 amino acids. The DNA of the CDR3 is TGTGCCAGCAGTTTACGACTAGCGGGGTCCTACAATGAGCAGTTCTTC. It specifies CASSLRLAGSYNEQFF.

This clone occurred a few times. The chain is built from TRBV6-5 and TRBJ2-7, with a tentative D call TRBD1 (6 bases). V lost 6 bases and J 3 bases, leaving 6 bases between the germline ends. Germline CDR1 reads MNHEY; CDR2 reads SVGAGI. The CDR3 has 11 residues. The DNA for the CDR3 is TGTGCCAGCAGGGACAGCTACGAGCAGTACTTC. Its translation: CASRDSYEQYF.